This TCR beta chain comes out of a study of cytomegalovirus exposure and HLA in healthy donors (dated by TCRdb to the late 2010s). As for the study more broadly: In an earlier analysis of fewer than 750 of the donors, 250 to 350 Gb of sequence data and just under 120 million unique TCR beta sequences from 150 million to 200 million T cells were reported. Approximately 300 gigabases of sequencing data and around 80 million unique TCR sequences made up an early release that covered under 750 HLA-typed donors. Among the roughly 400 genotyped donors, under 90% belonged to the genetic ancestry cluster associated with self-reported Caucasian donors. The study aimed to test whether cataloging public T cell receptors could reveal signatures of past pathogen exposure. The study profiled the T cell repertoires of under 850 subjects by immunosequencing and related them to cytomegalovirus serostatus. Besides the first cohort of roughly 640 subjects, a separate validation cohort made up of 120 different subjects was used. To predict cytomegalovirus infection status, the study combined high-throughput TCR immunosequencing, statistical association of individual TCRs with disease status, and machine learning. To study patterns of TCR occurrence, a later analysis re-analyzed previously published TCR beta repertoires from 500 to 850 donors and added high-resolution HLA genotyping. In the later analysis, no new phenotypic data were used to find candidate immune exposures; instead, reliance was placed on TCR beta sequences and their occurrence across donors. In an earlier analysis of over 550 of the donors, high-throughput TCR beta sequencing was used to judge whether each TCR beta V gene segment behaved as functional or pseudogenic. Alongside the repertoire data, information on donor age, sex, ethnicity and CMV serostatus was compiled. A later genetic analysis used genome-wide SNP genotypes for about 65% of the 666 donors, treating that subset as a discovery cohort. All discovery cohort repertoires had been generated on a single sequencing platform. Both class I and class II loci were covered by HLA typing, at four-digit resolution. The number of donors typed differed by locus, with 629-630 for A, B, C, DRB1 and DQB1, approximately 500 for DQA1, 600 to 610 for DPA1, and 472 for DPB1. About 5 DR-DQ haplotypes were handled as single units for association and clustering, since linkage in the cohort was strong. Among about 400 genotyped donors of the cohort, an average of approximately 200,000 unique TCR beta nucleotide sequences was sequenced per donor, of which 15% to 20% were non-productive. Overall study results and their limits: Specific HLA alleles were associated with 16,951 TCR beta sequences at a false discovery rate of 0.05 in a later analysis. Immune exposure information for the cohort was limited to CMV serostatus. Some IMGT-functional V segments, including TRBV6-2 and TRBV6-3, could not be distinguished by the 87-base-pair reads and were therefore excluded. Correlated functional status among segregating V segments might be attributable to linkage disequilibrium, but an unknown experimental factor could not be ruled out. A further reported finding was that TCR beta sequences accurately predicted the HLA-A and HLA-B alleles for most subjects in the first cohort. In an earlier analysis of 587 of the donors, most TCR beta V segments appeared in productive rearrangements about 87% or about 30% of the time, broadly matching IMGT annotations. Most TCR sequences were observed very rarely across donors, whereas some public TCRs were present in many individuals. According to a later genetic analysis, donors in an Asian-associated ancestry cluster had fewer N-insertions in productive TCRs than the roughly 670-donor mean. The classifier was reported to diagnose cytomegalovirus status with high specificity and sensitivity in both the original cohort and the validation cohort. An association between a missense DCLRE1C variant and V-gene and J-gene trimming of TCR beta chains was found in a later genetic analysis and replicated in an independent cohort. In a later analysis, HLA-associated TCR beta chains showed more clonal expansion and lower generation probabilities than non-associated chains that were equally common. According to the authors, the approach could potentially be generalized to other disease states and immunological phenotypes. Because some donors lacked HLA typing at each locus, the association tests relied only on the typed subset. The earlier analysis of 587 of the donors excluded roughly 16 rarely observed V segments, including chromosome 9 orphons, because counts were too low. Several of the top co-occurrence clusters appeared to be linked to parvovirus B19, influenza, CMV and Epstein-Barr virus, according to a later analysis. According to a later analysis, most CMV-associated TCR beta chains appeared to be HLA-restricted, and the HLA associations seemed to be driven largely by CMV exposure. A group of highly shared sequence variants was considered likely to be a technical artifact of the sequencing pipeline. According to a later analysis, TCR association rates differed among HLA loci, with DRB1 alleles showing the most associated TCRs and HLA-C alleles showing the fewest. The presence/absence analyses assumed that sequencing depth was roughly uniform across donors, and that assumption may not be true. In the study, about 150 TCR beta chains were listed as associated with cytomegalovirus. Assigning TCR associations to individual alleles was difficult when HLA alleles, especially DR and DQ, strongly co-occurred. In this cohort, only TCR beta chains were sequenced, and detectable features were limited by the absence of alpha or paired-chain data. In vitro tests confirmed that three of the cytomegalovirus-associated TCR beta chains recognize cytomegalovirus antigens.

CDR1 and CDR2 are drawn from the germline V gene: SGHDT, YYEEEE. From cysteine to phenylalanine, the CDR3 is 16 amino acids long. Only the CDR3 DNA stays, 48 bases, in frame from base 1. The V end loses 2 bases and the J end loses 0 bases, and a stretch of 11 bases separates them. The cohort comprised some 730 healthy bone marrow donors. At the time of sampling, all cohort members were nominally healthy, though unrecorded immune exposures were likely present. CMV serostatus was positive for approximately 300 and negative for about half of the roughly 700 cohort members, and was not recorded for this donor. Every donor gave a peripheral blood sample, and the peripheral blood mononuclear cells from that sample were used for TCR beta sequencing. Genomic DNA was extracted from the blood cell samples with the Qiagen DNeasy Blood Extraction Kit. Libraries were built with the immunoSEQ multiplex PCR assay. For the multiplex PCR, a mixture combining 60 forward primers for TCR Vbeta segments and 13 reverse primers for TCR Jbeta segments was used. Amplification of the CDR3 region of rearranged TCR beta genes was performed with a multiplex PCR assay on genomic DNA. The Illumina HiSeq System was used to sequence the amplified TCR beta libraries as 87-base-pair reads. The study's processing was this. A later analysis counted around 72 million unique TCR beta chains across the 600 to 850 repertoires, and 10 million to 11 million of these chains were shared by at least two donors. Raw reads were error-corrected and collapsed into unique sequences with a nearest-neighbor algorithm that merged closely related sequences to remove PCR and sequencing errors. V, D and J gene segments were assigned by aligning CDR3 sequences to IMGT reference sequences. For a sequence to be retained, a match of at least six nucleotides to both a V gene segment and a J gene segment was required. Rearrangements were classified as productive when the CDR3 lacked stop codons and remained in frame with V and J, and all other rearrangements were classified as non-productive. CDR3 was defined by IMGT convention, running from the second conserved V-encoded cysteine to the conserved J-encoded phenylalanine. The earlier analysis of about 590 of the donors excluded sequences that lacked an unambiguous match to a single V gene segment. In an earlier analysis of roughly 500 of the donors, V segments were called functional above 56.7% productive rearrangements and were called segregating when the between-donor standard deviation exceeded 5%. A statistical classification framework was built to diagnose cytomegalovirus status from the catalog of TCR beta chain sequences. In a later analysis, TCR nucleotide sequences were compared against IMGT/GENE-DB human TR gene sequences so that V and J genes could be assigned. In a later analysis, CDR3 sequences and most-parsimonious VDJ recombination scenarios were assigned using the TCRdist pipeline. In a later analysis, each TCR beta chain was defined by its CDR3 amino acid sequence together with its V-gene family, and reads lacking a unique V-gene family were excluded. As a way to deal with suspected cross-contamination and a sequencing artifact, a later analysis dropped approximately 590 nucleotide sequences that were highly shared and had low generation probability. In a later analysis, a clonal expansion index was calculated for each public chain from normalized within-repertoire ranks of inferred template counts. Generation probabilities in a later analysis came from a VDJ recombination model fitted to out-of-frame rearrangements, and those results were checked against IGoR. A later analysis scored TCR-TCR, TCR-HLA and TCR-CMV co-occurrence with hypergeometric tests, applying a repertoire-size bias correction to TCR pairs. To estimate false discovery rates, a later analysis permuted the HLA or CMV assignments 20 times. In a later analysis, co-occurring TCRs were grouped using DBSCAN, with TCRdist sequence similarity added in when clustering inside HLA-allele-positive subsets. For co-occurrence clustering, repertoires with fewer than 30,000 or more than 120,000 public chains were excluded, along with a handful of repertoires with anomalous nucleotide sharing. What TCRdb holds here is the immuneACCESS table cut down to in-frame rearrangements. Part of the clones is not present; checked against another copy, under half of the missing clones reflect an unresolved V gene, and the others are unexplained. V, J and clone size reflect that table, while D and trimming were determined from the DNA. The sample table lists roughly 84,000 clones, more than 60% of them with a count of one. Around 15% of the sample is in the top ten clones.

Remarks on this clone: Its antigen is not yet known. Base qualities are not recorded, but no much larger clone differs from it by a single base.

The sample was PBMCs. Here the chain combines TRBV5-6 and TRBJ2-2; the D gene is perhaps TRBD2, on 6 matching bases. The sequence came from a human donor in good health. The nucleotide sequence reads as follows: TGTGCCAGCAGCTTAAGGGGACTCGCGAACACCGGGGAGCTGTTTTTT. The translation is CASSLRGLANTGELFF.